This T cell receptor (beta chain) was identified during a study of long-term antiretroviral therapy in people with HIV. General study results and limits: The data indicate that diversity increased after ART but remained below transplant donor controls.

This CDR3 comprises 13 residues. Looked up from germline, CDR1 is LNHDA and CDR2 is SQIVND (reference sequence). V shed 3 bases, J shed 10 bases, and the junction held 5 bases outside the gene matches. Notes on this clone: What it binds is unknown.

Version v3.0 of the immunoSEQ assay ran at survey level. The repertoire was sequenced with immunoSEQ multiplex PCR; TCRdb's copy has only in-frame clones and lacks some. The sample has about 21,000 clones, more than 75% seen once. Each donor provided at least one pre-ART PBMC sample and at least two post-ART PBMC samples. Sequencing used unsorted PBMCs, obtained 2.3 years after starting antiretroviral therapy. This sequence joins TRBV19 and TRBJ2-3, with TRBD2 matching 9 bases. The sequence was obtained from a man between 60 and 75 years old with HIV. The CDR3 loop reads CASSMAGGGAQYF. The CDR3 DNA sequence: TGTGCCAGTAGTATGGCGGGGGGGGGAGCGCAGTATTTT.